The 20 T cell receptor beta chains below were found in one sample sequenced in a study of blood T cell repertoires in COVID-19. Here immunoSEQ multiplex PCR was the method, and the copy in TCRdb shows in-frame clones only, minus some. The sample records 150,000 to 200,000 clones, over 80% being singletons. Input material: PBMCs or T cells enriched from blood (not recorded which). The receptors come from a woman aged 60-75 years who had recovered from COVID-19.

The chain employs TRBV7-8 and TRBJ1-6; tentative D call: TRBD1 (5 bases). Germline assignment: CDR1 SGHVS and CDR2 FQNEAQ. The CDR3 is 19 amino acids. V was pared by 3 bases and J by 0 bases, with 18 bases between. The CDR3 is CASSFSGIPFFSYNSPLHF. The CDR3 DNA sequence: TGTGCCAGCAGCTTTTCAGGGATTCCTTTTTTCTCCTATAATTCACCCCTCCACTTT.

The chain has TRBV30 and TRBJ2-7; TRBD1 agrees at 9 bases. CDR1 GTSNPN and CDR2 SVGIG come from the germline V gene (reference sequence). The CDR3 sequence is 12 residues long. After removal of 4 bases from V and 3 bases from J, the junction contained 1 base not matched to a gene. CDR3 region: CAWTTGGYEQYF. CDR3 nucleotides: TGTGCCTGGACGACAGGGGGCTACGAGCAGTACTTC.

The rearrangement joins TRBV7-9 to TRBJ2-5, with D possibly being TRBD1 (6 bases). The CDR3 has 15 residues. Germline CDR1 reads SEHNR; CDR2 reads FQNEAQ (reference sequence). With 8 bases removed from V and 5 bases from J, the gap between germline ends came to 21 bases. CDR3 region: CASGRGEGEGETQYF. DNA of the CDR3: TGTGCCAGCGGCAGGGGTGAAGGTGAGGGCGAGACCCAGTACTTC.

The CDR3 sequence: CATGGSSYNEQFF. CDR3 bases: TGCGCCACCGGCGGGAGCTCCTACAATGAGCAGTTCTTC. The chain carries TRBV10-2 and TRBJ2-1, with 7 bases that match TRBD2. Trimming removed 10 bases from V and 0 bases from J; junction bases left unmatched: 3. This CDR3 contains 13 residues. Germline-derived CDR1 and CDR2 are WSHSY and SAAADI.

The chain is built from TRBV6-1 and TRBJ2-5; possible D gene TRBD1, 6 bases. CDR1 MNHNS and CDR2 SASEGT come from the germline V gene. The CDR3 has 15 residues. Trimming stripped 1 base from V and 2 bases from J, with 11 bases between. CDR3 sequence reads: CASSEGGLGQETQYF. For the CDR3, the DNA is TGTGCCAGCAGTGAAGGGGGGCTCGGTCAAGAGACCCAGTACTTC.

J is TRBJ1-5 and V is TRBV2; D is perhaps TRBD1 (5 bases). Trimming pared 5 bases from V and 7 bases from J, leaving 18 bases between. Germline V lookup: CDR1 SNHLY, CDR2 FYNNEI. This CDR3 comprises 15 residues. CDR3 in DNA: TGTGCCAGCAGTCCAGTGACAGACCCAAGACAGCCCCAGCATTTT. Protein sequence: CASSPVTDPRQPQHF.

CDR3: CASSVRQGSAYEQYF. Here the CDR3 DNA reads TGTGCCAGCAGCGTCAGACAGGGGTCGGCCTACGAGCAGTACTTC. The chain uses TRBV9 and TRBJ2-7; 8 bases fit TRBD1. Per germline, CDR1 SGDLS and CDR2 YYNGEE. V lost 2 bases and J lost 2; bases outside the gene matches: 6. The CDR3 has 15 residues.

This clone was observed a handful of times. The chain has TRBV3-1 (or the pseudogene TRBV3-2) and TRBJ1-4; TRBD1 is a possible D gene (5 bases). Germline CDR1 is LGHDT and CDR2 is YNNKEL (reference sequence). V shed 4 bases and J shed 0 bases, with 9 bases lying between them. The CDR3 has 15 amino acids. CDR3 nucleotide sequence: TGTGCCAGCAGCCGACAGAGAACAACTAATGAAAAACTGTTTTTT. Protein sequence: CASSRQRTTNEKLFF.

This clone was picked up one time. This chain joins TRBV4-1 and TRBJ2-7; tentative D call: TRBD2 (5 bases). CDR3 size: 17 residues. CDR1 and CDR2 (germline): MGHRA, YSYEKL. V was trimmed by 4 bases and J by 3 bases, leaving 22 bases between them. The CDR3 loop is CASSRQKAGQLFYEQYF. The CDR3 DNA follows: TGCGCCAGCAGCCGCCAAAAGGCGGGTCAACTTTTCTACGAGCAGTACTTC.

This chain uses TRBV5-1 with TRBJ1-5, with 8 bases aligning to TRBD1. V lost 0 bases and J lost 2; bases outside the gene matches: 7. Germline V gene lookup returns CDR1 SGHRS and CDR2 YFSETQ. The CDR3 runs 17 residues. Written as DNA, the CDR3 is TGCGCCAGCAGCTTGGCACCCACGGGACAGGGCAATCAGCCCCAGCATTTT. This codes for CASSLAPTGQGNQPQHF.

The J gene is TRBJ2-5, the V gene TRBV18; the match to TRBD2 covers 10 bases. The CDR3 is made up of 16 amino acids. Per germline, CDR1 KGHSH and CDR2 LQKENI. The trim removed 1 base at V and 4 bases at J, leaving 6 bases unmatched. DNA for the CDR3: TGTGCCAGCTCACCACTAGCGGGGGGCAATGGAGAGACCCAGTACTTC. Translating it yields CASSPLAGGNGETQYF.

The chain combines TRBV7-4 with TRBJ2-3; possible D gene TRBD1, 5 bases. V shed 3 bases and J shed 3 bases, with 16 bases lying between them. The germline V gene encodes CDR1 SGHVT and CDR2 SQSDAQ. CDR3 length equals 16 residues. CDR3 sequence (DNA): TGTGCCAGCAGCTTTGGGGCAGGTCTGGGGACAGATACGCAGTATTTT. Amino acid sequence: CASSFGAGLGTDTQYF.

The chain carries TRBV6-6 and TRBJ2-5; possible D gene TRBD2, 6 bases. Germline values: CDR1 MNHNY, CDR2 SVGAGI (reference sequence). The CDR3 sequence is 14 residues long. The germline V and J ends were trimmed by 2 bases and 3 bases, with 10 bases remaining between them. CDR3 nucleotide sequence: TGTGCCAGCAGTTACATCTCGGGGGAAGAGACCCAGTACTTC. Residues: CASSYISGEETQYF.

The chain employs TRBV28 and TRBJ1-1; a weak D match, TRBD1 (5 bases). The ends were cut back, 0 bases at V and 5 bases at J, with 13 bases in the middle. This CDR3 is 15 amino acids long. Germline assignment: CDR1 MDHEN and CDR2 SYDVKM. The CDR3 sequence is CASSLWFRGGTEAFF. The DNA of the CDR3 is TGTGCCAGCAGTTTATGGTTCCGGGGGGGGACTGAAGCTTTCTTT.

This chain joins TRBV10-2 and TRBJ1-4; D might be TRBD1 (5 bases). Trimming took off 5 bases at V and 5 bases at J, with 9 bases between the two ends. The CDR3 is 13 residues long. Germline V gene lookup returns CDR1 WSHSY and CDR2 SAAADI. The CDR3 region is CASSSNRNEKLFF. The DNA for the CDR3 is TGCGCCAGCAGTTCTAACAGGAATGAAAAACTGTTTTTT.

The CDR3 coding sequence is TGTGCCAGCAGCAAGCCGGACGGACAGGGGAATGAGCAGTTCTTC. This gives the protein CASSKPDGQGNEQFF. The J gene is TRBJ2-1, the V gene TRBV21-1; the D call of TRBD1 is as the table states it, not checked on the DNA. TRBV21-1 is classified as a pseudogene. The CDR3 has 15 amino acids.

This clone was found once. The gene calls are TRBV29-1 and TRBJ2-1; TRBD1 might be the D (5 bases). The CDR3 totals 12 residues. The V and J ends lost 8 bases and 4 bases respectively, with 12 bases between them. Per germline, CDR1 SQVTM and CDR2 ANQGSEA. CDR3 loop: CSTGYDYNEQFF. The CDR3 region has the DNA TGCAGCACAGGCTACGATTACAATGAGCAGTTCTTC.

V and J are TRBV2 and TRBJ1-1; D may be TRBD1 (5 bases). Per the germline V gene, CDR1 is SNHLY and CDR2 is FYNNEI. The germline V and J ends were trimmed by 4 bases and 1 base, with 13 bases remaining between them. The CDR3 loop spans 15 amino acids. The CDR3 protein is CASSVPGGRNTEAFF. The CDR3 nucleotides are TGTGCCAGCAGTGTTCCCGGGGGACGGAACACTGAAGCTTTCTTT.

The chain is built from TRBV2 and TRBJ2-1, with 11 bases aligning to TRBD2. V shed 7 bases, J shed 7 bases, and the junction held 9 bases outside the gene matches. The germline V gene encodes CDR1 SNHLY and CDR2 FYNNEI. The CDR3 is 15 residues long. CDR3 region: CASKYLRTSGNEQFF. The CDR3 DNA reads as TGTGCCAGCAAGTATCTCCGGACTAGCGGGAATGAGCAGTTCTTC.

The rearrangement joins TRBV28 to TRBJ2-7; 9 positions match TRBD1. There are 14 residues in the CDR3. Per the germline V gene, CDR1 is MDHEN and CDR2 is SYDVKM. V was clipped by 4 bases and J by 12 bases; unmatched bases: 13. The CDR3 DNA is TGTGCCAGCAGTTCCCGGACCTGGGACAGGGTGTTGTACTTC. Encoded protein: CASSSRTWDRVLYF.